A selection of T cell receptor beta chains follows, all from one sample in a study of cytomegalovirus exposure and HLA in healthy donors. Here immunoSEQ multiplex PCR was the method, and the copy in TCRdb shows in-frame clones only, minus some. The sample lists under 200,000 clones; approximately 77% were seen once. Source material: PBMCs. These receptors were obtained from a man in his forties in good health and CMV-seropositive. CDR3s include the opening cysteine and the closing phenylalanine or tryptophan. The D gene is left open where the match is weak. Size is omitted from some rows. Given values are once, few, many or a class for expanded clones.

V,D,J,size,CDR3,DNA
TRBV19,TRBD1,TRBJ1-3,.,CASTPVGTALETLYF,TGTGCCAGCACACCAGTCGGGACAGCTCTGGAAACACTATATTTT
TRBV7-9,TRBD2,TRBJ2-1,.,CASSLKSFRIAGANEQFF,TGTGCCAGCAGCTTAAAGTCGTTTAGAATAGCGGGAGCTAATGAGCAGTTCTTC
TRBV14,TRBD2,TRBJ2-7,.,CASSQQPGGKQYF,TGTGCCAGCAGCCAACAACCCGGGGGGAAGCAGTACTTC
TRBV9,TRBD1,TRBJ2-7,.,CASSSEQGANEQYF,TGTGCCAGCAGCTCCGAACAGGGGGCCAACGAGCAGTACTTC
TRBV6-1,TRBD1,TRBJ2-7,.,CASSKTGTGAYEQYF,TGTGCCAGCAGTAAAACCGGGACAGGAGCGTACGAGCAGTACTTC
TRBV7-8,TRBD1,TRBJ2-1,.,CASSWGQVRISYNEQFF,TGTGCCAGCAGCTGGGGACAGGTCAGGATCTCCTACAATGAGCAGTTCTTC
TRBV20-1,.,TRBJ1-1,few,CSATRREAFF,TGCAGTGCGACTAGACGAGAAGCTTTCTTT
TRBV7-9,TRBD1,TRBJ2-7,few,CASSSTQGNLTYEQYF,TGTGCCAGCAGCTCCACACAGGGGAACTTAACCTACGAGCAGTACTTC
TRBV19,TRBD1,TRBJ1-5,.,CASSSGQGDQPQHF,TGTGCCAGTAGTAGTGGACAGGGCGATCAGCCCCAGCATTTT
TRBV6-1,TRBD1,TRBJ2-7,.,CASSEALFGTTGGFNEQYF,TGTGCCAGCAGTGAAGCGCTTTTCGGTACGACAGGGGGCTTCAACGAGCAGTACTTC
TRBV2,.,TRBJ1-2,.,CASSGQKANYGYTF,TGTGCCAGCAGTGGGCAGAAAGCGAACTATGGCTACACCTTC
TRBV18,.,TRBJ1-3,.,CASSPPIGGSGNTIYF,TGTGCCAGCTCACCACCTATAGGAGGCTCTGGAAACACCATATATTTT
TRBV20-1,.,TRBJ2-1,.,CSASTSLSSFF,TGCAGTGCTAGCACTAGTCTGTCTTCGTTCTTC
TRBV6-1,TRBD1,TRBJ2-2,.,CASSNHGTATGELFF,TGTGCCAGCAGCAACCACGGGACAGCCACCGGGGAGCTGTTTTTT
TRBV6-6,.,TRBJ1-1,.,CASSSNLRDLGEAFF,TGTGCCAGCAGTTCGAATCTCCGGGACTTGGGTGAAGCTTTCTTT
TRBV19,TRBD1,TRBJ1-2,.,CASSISRTGAYGYTF,TGTGCCAGTAGTATAAGTAGGACAGGGGCCTATGGCTACACCTTC
TRBV6-5,.,TRBJ2-7,.,CASSEDGTLYEQYF,TGTGCCAGCAGTGAAGACGGGACACTCTACGAGCAGTACTTC
TRBV6-5,TRBD1,TRBJ2-7,.,CASSYSGGQGMHEQYF,TGTGCCAGCAGTTACTCTGGGGGACAGGGGATGCACGAGCAGTACTTC
TRBV7-2,.,TRBJ1-1,.,CASSLQVNTEAFF,TGTGCCAGCAGCTTACAGGTGAACACTGAAGCTTTCTTT
TRBV19,TRBD1,TRBJ1-2,.,CASSIINGQGEGYTF,TGTGCCAGTAGTATAATAAACGGACAGGGGGAAGGCTACACCTTC
TRBV7-8,.,TRBJ2-7,.,CASSLGGTFSYEQYF,TGTGCCAGCAGCTTAGGTGGGACTTTCTCCTACGAGCAGTACTTC
TRBV30,.,TRBJ1-4,.,CAWSQTGGEKLFF,TGTGCCTGGAGTCAAACGGGGGGTGAAAAACTGTTTTTT
TRBV2,TRBD1,TRBJ1-5,.,CASSGTLDRINQPQHF,TGTGCCAGCAGCGGGACCCTGGACAGGATCAATCAGCCCCAGCATTTT
TRBV5-1,TRBD2,TRBJ2-1,few,CASSLPGLAPDEQFF,TGCGCCAGCAGCTTACCGGGACTAGCGCCGGATGAGCAGTTCTTC
TRBV27,TRBD1,TRBJ1-4,once,CASSPWTGFEKLFF,TGTGCCAGCAGTCCATGGACAGGGTTTGAAAAACTGTTTTTT
TRBV15,.,TRBJ2-7,.,CATSSTADLTIEQYF,TGTGCCACCAGCAGCACAGCGGACCTAACTATCGAGCAGTACTTC
TRBV25-1,.,TRBJ1-3,.,CASSAPGLHSGNTIYF,TGTGCCAGCAGTGCTCCGGGACTTCACTCTGGAAACACCATATATTTT
TRBV5-4,TRBD2,TRBJ2-1,.,CASSPRTPGGEQFF,TGTGCCAGCAGCCCAAGGACCCCGGGGGGTGAGCAGTTCTTC
TRBV6-1,.,TRBJ1-1,.,CASMVFTDTEAFF,TGTGCCAGCATGGTATTTACGGACACTGAAGCTTTCTTT
TRBV10-1,.,TRBJ1-4,.,CASSGSLTNEKLFF,TGCGCCAGCAGCGGGTCCCTAACTAATGAAAAACTGTTTTTT
TRBV7-8,TRBD1,TRBJ1-5,few,CASSSGTGGNQPQHF,TGTGCCAGCAGCTCCGGGACAGGGGGCAATCAGCCCCAGCATTTT
TRBV5-1,TRBD1,TRBJ2-4,.,CASSKGQGVAKNIQYF,TGCGCCAGCAGCAAGGGCCAGGGGGTCGCCAAAAACATTCAGTACTTC
TRBV30,.,TRBJ1-2,.,CAWKGANYGYTF,TGTGCCTGGAAGGGAGCTAACTATGGCTACACCTTC
TRBV7-2,TRBD1,TRBJ1-2,.,CASSNVPGQGSGGYTF,TGTGCCAGCAGCAACGTCCCGGGACAGGGGTCCGGCGGCTACACCTTC
TRBV5-5,.,TRBJ1-1,.,CASSLVGKNSGTEAFF,TGTGCCAGCAGCTTGGTAGGAAAGAATTCGGGGACTGAAGCTTTCTTT
TRBV27,TRBD2,TRBJ2-3,.,CASSPWTSGSIDTQYF,TGTGCCAGCAGTCCGTGGACTAGCGGGTCCATAGATACGCAGTATTTT
TRBV6-6,TRBD1,TRBJ1-2,few,CASSDRQGYYGYTF,TGTGCCAGCAGTGACCGACAGGGATACTATGGCTACACCTTC
TRBV2,TRBD1,TRBJ1-4,.,CASSEGQPIFKEKLFF,TGTGCCAGCAGTGAGGGACAGCCCATCTTTAAGGAAAAACTGTTTTTT
TRBV11-2,.,TRBJ1-1,.,CASSFSRGNLNTEAFF,TGTGCCAGCAGCTTTAGCAGGGGTAATTTGAACACTGAAGCTTTCTTT
TRBV7-9,.,TRBJ1-2,.,CSSSLGLGRSLENYGYTF,TGTTCCAGCAGCTTAGGCCTGGGGAGGAGCTTGGAGAACTATGGCTACACCTTC